The 20 T cell receptor beta chains below all came from one sample that was sequenced in a study of PD-1 blockade in classical Hodgkin lymphoma. Patients all relapsed after autologous stem cell transplantation, and there was variation in brentuximab vedotin exposure. The assay was immunoSEQ multiplex PCR, and TCRdb's table has in-frame clones only and misses some. The sample has about 100,000 clones; approximately 80% are singletons. Sequencing was performed on peripheral blood mononuclear cells (PBMCs), taken at baseline. Receptors were obtained from a human donor with classical Hodgkin lymphoma.

The chain uses TRBV7-2 and TRBJ1-2; 9 bases line up with TRBD1. The CDR3 covers 17 residues. Trimming cost V 5 bases and J 6 bases; bases outside gene matches: 16. CDR1 and CDR2 from the germline V gene are SGHTA and FQGNSA. The CDR3 sequence is CASSRRDRVDLDDGYTF. The DNA for the CDR3 is TGTGCCAGCAGCCGAAGGGACAGGGTAGATTTGGATGATGGCTACACCTTC.

The CDR3 sequence is CTTPSTDTQYF. The CDR3 DNA reads TGCACAACCCCCAGCACAGATACGCAGTATTTT. The chain employs TRBV20-1 and TRBJ2-3; D ambiguous. The CDR3 totals 11 residues. Germline V CDR1 and CDR2: DFQATT, SNEGSKA (reference sequence).

The V gene is TRBV19, the J gene TRBJ1-4, with D possibly being TRBD1 (5 bases). The CDR3 runs 17 residues. Trimming cost V 5 bases and J 2 bases, with 18 bases left between them. Looked up from germline, CDR1 is LNHDA and CDR2 is SQIVND (reference sequence). CDR3 protein: CASSVTADGTTNEKLFF. The CDR3 DNA is TGTGCCAGTAGTGTGACAGCCGATGGAACGACTAATGAAAAACTGTTTTTT. Looking up the rest from reference TRBV19 and TRBJ1-4 gives the full variable domain: DGGITQSPKYLFRKEGQNVTLSCEQNLNHDAMYWYRQDPGQGLRLIYYSQIVNDFQKGDIAEGYSVSREKKESFPLTVTSAQKNPTAFYLCASSVTADGTTNEKLFFGSGTQLSVL.

The chain links TRBV5-1 to TRBJ2-5; 7 bases align to TRBD1. The CDR3 has 13 amino acids. Germline V gene lookup returns CDR1 SGHRS and CDR2 YFSETQ. After removal of 4 bases from V and 5 bases from J, the junction contained 5 bases not matched to a gene. CDR3 region: CASSLGGDETQYF. The CDR3 DNA reads TGCGCCAGCAGCCTAGGGGGCGACGAGACCCAGTACTTC.

This chain joins TRBV5-6 and TRBJ1-1; D is unresolved. The germline CDR1 and CDR2 sequences are SGHDT and YYEEEE. The CDR3 is 14 amino acids. Trimming pared 4 bases from V and 4 bases from J, leaving 14 bases between. The CDR3: CASSRVGLGTEAFF. The CDR3 nucleotides read TGTGCCAGCAGCAGGGTAGGGTTGGGCACTGAAGCTTTCTTT.

This rearrangement joins TRBV19 to TRBJ2-1; 12 bases are shared with TRBD2. J gave up 5 bases and V 4 bases, and 3 bases lay outside the gene matches. The CDR3 extends over 15 amino acids. Germline lookup yields CDR1 LNHDA and CDR2 SQIVND (reference sequence). CDR3 residues: CASSTRLAGDNEQFF. The CDR3 DNA follows: TGTGCCAGTAGTACCCGACTAGCGGGGGACAATGAGCAGTTCTTC.

V usage is TRBV7-2 and J usage is TRBJ1-5; the D is unclear. Looked up from germline, CDR1 is SGHTA and CDR2 is FQGNSA. The length of the CDR3 is 14 residues. The V end lost 5 bases, the J end lost 7 bases, and 15 bases lay between the germline ends. CDR3 residues: CASSDYRTEQPQHF. The CDR3 nucleotides read TGTGCCAGCAGCGACTACAGAACCGAACAGCCCCAGCATTTT.

The count of this clone is one. V gene TRBV5-1 combines with J gene TRBJ2-7; 11 nucleotides align to TRBD2. Germline assignment: CDR1 SGHRS and CDR2 YFSETQ. J gave up 3 bases and V 2 bases, and 10 bases lay outside the gene matches. This CDR3 is 17 amino acids long. CDR3 sequence (DNA): TGCGCCAGCAGCTTCGAACTAGCGGGAGCTGGTAACTACGAGCAGTACTTC. This gives the protein CASSFELAGAGNYEQYF. Drawing the rest from reference TRBV5-1 and TRBJ2-7, the complete variable domain is KAGVTQTPRYLIKTRGQQVTLSCSPISGHRSVSWYQQTPGQGLQFLFEYFSETQRNKGNFPGRFSGRQFSNSRSEMNVSTLELGDSALYLCASSFELAGAGNYEQYFGPGTRLTVT.

The chain is built from TRBV29-1 and TRBJ2-3, with TRBD1 matching 8 bases. The CDR3 has 14 amino acids. V trimming: 1 base; J trimming: 0 bases; junction bases outside the gene matches: 0. Germline V gene sequence: CDR1 SQVTM, CDR2 ANQGSEA. The CDR3 region has the DNA TGCAGCGTTGAAGGGACAGGGAGCACAGATACGCAGTATTTT. It is translated as CSVEGTGSTDTQYF.

V is TRBV5-1 and J is TRBJ1-2; 9 positions agree with TRBD1. The CDR3 runs 16 residues. Germline CDR1 is SGHRS and CDR2 is YFSETQ. V shed 4 bases, J shed 5 bases, and the junction held 12 bases outside the gene matches. The CDR3 is CASSSAGTGRGYGYTF. In DNA, the CDR3 is TGCGCCAGCAGCAGCGCCGGGACAGGGAGGGGTTATGGCTACACCTTC.

The V and J genes are TRBV2 and TRBJ2-1; 9 bases fit TRBD2. The CDR3 loop spans 14 amino acids. Germline assignment: CDR1 SNHLY and CDR2 FYNNEI. V dropped 10 bases and J dropped 3; count of bases not matched to a gene: 7. CDR3 protein: CATAHSGSYNEQFF. The DNA of the CDR3 is TGTGCCACCGCACATAGCGGGAGCTACAATGAGCAGTTCTTC.

This chain links TRBV25-1 with TRBJ2-1; the D gene is possibly TRBD1 (5 bases). The germline V and J ends were trimmed by 5 bases and 6 bases, with 17 bases remaining between them. In germline, CDR1 is MGHDK, CDR2 SYGVNS. This CDR3 region has 15 residues. CDR3 amino acids: CASSPKGWQGNEQFF. Written as DNA, the CDR3 is TGTGCCAGCAGTCCTAAGGGGTGGCAGGGCAATGAGCAGTTCTTC.

A single count supports this clone. J is TRBJ2-1 and V is TRBV5-1, with 8 bases matching TRBD2. After removal of 4 bases from V and 6 bases from J, the junction contained 9 bases not matched to a gene. The CDR3 consists of 15 residues. CDR1 SGHRS and CDR2 YFSETQ come from the germline V gene. The CDR3 coding sequence is TGCGCCAGCAGCCCCAGCGGGACTAGGAGCAATGAGCAGTTCTTC. Translating gives CASSPSGTRSNEQFF.

This clone was observed a few times. V gene TRBV2 combines with J gene TRBJ2-1, with TRBD2 matching over 10 bases. The CDR3 is made up of 14 amino acids. The V gene end was trimmed by 4 bases and the J gene end by 7 bases; junction bases not matched to a gene: 4. Germline V gene lookup returns CDR1 SNHLY and CDR2 FYNNEI. The CDR3 is CASSVVLAGNEQFF. The CDR3, as DNA: TGTGCCAGCAGTGTGGTACTAGCGGGGAATGAGCAGTTCTTC.

The chain couples TRBV5-1 to TRBJ1-2, with 8 bases lining up with TRBD1. Trimming at V came to 5 bases and at J to 4 bases, leaving 10 bases not matched to a gene. CDR3 size: 15 residues. Germline values: CDR1 SGHRS, CDR2 YFSETQ. The DNA for the CDR3 is TGCGCCAGCAGGCCAGGGGGCTTTTCTCCCTATGGCTACACCTTC. This codes for CASRPGGFSPYGYTF.

The chain combines TRBV5-1 with TRBJ2-2; D gene uncertain. This CDR3 is built from 12 residues. Germline CDR1 is SGHRS and CDR2 is YFSETQ. Trimming left V 0 bases short and J 7 bases short, with 4 bases between. CDR3 coding DNA: TGCGCCAGCAGCTTGGAGATCGGGGAGCTGTTTTTT. It encodes CASSLEIGELFF.

The rearrangement links TRBV25-1 to TRBJ1-2; 7 nucleotides match TRBD1. The V and J ends lost 5 bases and 6 bases, in that order; junction bases with no gene match: 12. This CDR3 has 15 amino acids. Per germline, CDR1 MGHDK and CDR2 SYGVNS. The CDR3 DNA follows: TGTGCCAGCAGTCCCAGGGAGGGACAGATGGATGGCTACACCTTC. Translating it yields CASSPREGQMDGYTF.

The V call is TRBV19, the J call TRBJ2-7; D is undetermined. There are 13 residues in the CDR3. Trimming cost V 1 base and J 3 bases, with 7 bases left between them. The germline gives CDR1 LNHDA, CDR2 SQIVND (reference sequence). As DNA, the CDR3 is TGTGCCAGTAGTATAGTCCCCAGCTACGAGCAGTACTTC. It codes for CASSIVPSYEQYF.

The chain carries TRBV21-1 and TRBJ1-1. TRBV21-1 is shown as a pseudogene. The CDR3 covers 16 residues. The CDR3 spells CASSTQIPPGGTEAFF. DNA of the CDR3: TGTGCCAGCAGCACACAAATCCCTCCGGGGGGCACTGAAGCTTTCTTT.

The V call is TRBV16, the J call TRBJ1-5, with D perhaps TRBD1 (6 bases). V gave up 0 bases and J gave up 6 bases, with 9 bases separating them. CDR1 KGHSY and CDR2 FQNENV come from the germline V gene. The CDR3 is made up of 14 amino acids. The CDR3 is CASSQSRGGQPQHF. CDR3 coding DNA: TGTGCCAGCAGCCAATCCAGGGGCGGTCAGCCCCAGCATTTT.